This is a list of T cell receptor beta chains from one sample in a study of early T cells in non-severe SARS-CoV-2 infection. MiXCR, run by TCRdb on the 5' RACE reads, gives a single entry per CDR3 protein. The table lists 69,000 or so distinct CDR3 sequences, about 4.9% of them singletons. Specimen: whole blood, collected at baseline. The receptor set was obtained from an adult who was a healthcare worker with PCR-confirmed SARS-CoV-2 infection or an uninfected control (not recorded which). The donor label of this sample is uncertain. Both conserved end residues are part of each CDR3. The order of the fields is J gene, D gene, V gene, CDR3 protein. The D gene is left open where the match is weak.

J gene: TRBJ2-7; D gene: -; V gene: TRBV29-1; CDR3 protein: CSVRTNYEQYF
J gene: TRBJ1-2; D gene: -; V gene: TRBV10-3; CDR3 protein: CAAQPGQRNYGYTF
J gene: TRBJ1-1; D gene: -; V gene: TRBV7-2; CDR3 protein: CASSLEFANTEAFF
J gene: TRBJ2-3; D gene: -; V gene: TRBV10-3; CDR3 protein: CAIRIDSSDTQYF
J gene: TRBJ2-1; D gene: -; V gene: TRBV6-1; CDR3 protein: CASSREVATNEQFF
J gene: TRBJ1-6; D gene: -; V gene: TRBV7-3; CDR3 protein: CASSYDGYNSPLHF
J gene: TRBJ2-7; D gene: -; V gene: TRBV7-9; CDR3 protein: CASSSPGRAAYEQYF
J gene: TRBJ1-6; D gene: -; V gene: TRBV4-1; CDR3 protein: CASSRERGGGSPLHF
J gene: TRBJ2-1; D gene: TRBD2; V gene: TRBV20-1; CDR3 protein: CSASPSGTYNEQFF
J gene: TRBJ2-7; D gene: -; V gene: TRBV28; CDR3 protein: CASSFPQGVEQYF
J gene: TRBJ2-3; D gene: TRBD2; V gene: TRBV7-2; CDR3 protein: CASSLTTSGGFSTDTQYF
J gene: TRBJ2-1; D gene: -; V gene: TRBV24-1; CDR3 protein: CATSDYNQPNEQFF
J gene: TRBJ1-4; D gene: -; V gene: TRBV5-1; CDR3 protein: CASSPDGGRSEKLFF
J gene: TRBJ1-5; D gene: TRBD1; V gene: TRBV12-3/TRBV12-4; CDR3 protein: CASSRQGQPQHF
J gene: TRBJ2-1; D gene: -; V gene: TRBV11-2; CDR3 protein: CASSFIYNEQFF
J gene: TRBJ2-5; D gene: -; V gene: TRBV10-3; CDR3 protein: CAISDRGIFSYLQETQYF
J gene: TRBJ1-5; D gene: TRBD1; V gene: TRBV10-1; CDR3 protein: CASSQLQGAGNQPQHF
J gene: TRBJ2-3; D gene: TRBD1; V gene: TRBV20-1; CDR3 protein: CSAFDREYTQYF
J gene: TRBJ2-1; D gene: -; V gene: TRBV9; CDR3 protein: CASSLIKNEQFF
J gene: TRBJ2-7; D gene: -; V gene: TRBV7-2; CDR3 protein: CASSLVRVSYEQYF
J gene: TRBJ2-7; D gene: TRBD1; V gene: TRBV4-1; CDR3 protein: CASSLRTGEPYEQYF
J gene: TRBJ1-5; D gene: -; V gene: TRBV4-3; CDR3 protein: CASSQGWGERVQPQHF
J gene: TRBJ2-7; D gene: -; V gene: TRBV9; CDR3 protein: CASSVEPGAGYEQYF
J gene: TRBJ2-1; D gene: -; V gene: TRBV24-1; CDR3 protein: CATSDYTDNEQFF
J gene: TRBJ1-1; D gene: -; V gene: TRBV5-1; CDR3 protein: CASSEINTEAFF
J gene: TRBJ2-7; D gene: -; V gene: TRBV6-2/TRBV6-3; CDR3 protein: CASSQHYEQYF
J gene: TRBJ2-1; D gene: TRBD2; V gene: TRBV18; CDR3 protein: CASSPVGGSSYNEQFF
J gene: TRBJ2-7; D gene: -; V gene: TRBV7-9; CDR3 protein: CASSLMEGQAHEQYF
J gene: TRBJ1-1; D gene: -; V gene: TRBV5-1; CDR3 protein: CASSFGHPNTEAFF
J gene: TRBJ2-5; D gene: TRBD1; V gene: TRBV7-9; CDR3 protein: CASSLPRSPDRGETQYF
J gene: TRBJ1-5; D gene: -; V gene: TRBV13; CDR3 protein: CASSLGGRGQPQHF
J gene: TRBJ2-7; D gene: TRBD1; V gene: TRBV20-1; CDR3 protein: CSASGRGRYEQYF
J gene: TRBJ1-4; D gene: TRBD1; V gene: TRBV11-2; CDR3 protein: CASSLPGQGNEKLFF
J gene: TRBJ2-3; D gene: TRBD2; V gene: TRBV6-5; CDR3 protein: CASSYSRSAGGTDTQYF
J gene: TRBJ2-7; D gene: -; V gene: TRBV7-3; CDR3 protein: CASSLSPGRSYEQYF
J gene: TRBJ1-6; D gene: -; V gene: TRBV12-3/TRBV12-4; CDR3 protein: CVSSLRAGANSPLHF
J gene: TRBJ1-6; D gene: -; V gene: TRBV5-1; CDR3 protein: CASSPRQAENSPLHF